This T cell receptor (beta chain) was retrieved from a study of STAT5B mutations in CD4+ large granular lymphocyte leukemia. Repertoires were generated with immunoSEQ multiplex PCR, while TCRdb's copy carries only in-frame clones and drops some. The table records roughly 41,000 clones, around 80% of them present only once. Germline V gene sequence: CDR1 SNHLY, CDR2 FYNNEI. The CDR3 totals 13 residues. V gave up 4 bases and J gave up 3 bases, with 9 bases separating them. The specimen sequenced was CD4+ T cells from blood buffy coats. J is TRBJ2-5 and V is TRBV2, with D possibly being TRBD1 (6 bases). The sequence was collected from a human donor in good health. CDR3 protein: CASSGDTKETQYF. The CDR3 DNA sequence: TGTGCCAGCAGTGGGGACACCAAAGAGACCCAGTACTTC.